The clone carrying this T cell receptor beta chain occurred once. The germline gives CDR1 MDHEN, CDR2 SYDVKM. V lost 7 bases, J lost 4 bases, and 14 bases lay in between. This CDR3 has 14 residues. The entry originates in a study of radiotherapy plus CTLA-4 blockade in lung cancer. The assay was immunoSEQ multiplex PCR, and TCRdb's table has in-frame clones only and misses some. The data show fewer than 100,000 clones, about 79% seen once. This sequence joins TRBV28 and TRBJ2-1, with D tentatively TRBD1 (6 bases). The input for sequencing was peripheral blood, taken from a patient treated with radiotherapy plus ipilimumab. The sequence came from a human donor with non-small cell lung cancer whose response to radiotherapy plus ipilimumab could not be evaluated. Some clones in this sample may be carry-over from other donors' samples. CDR3 in amino acids: CASTGASRYNEQFF. The DNA of the CDR3 is TGTGCCAGCACAGGGGCTTCTCGATACAATGAGCAGTTCTTC.